This T cell receptor beta chain was observed in a study of T cell clonality in common variable immunodeficiency. The table lists this clone with many counts. As yet, its antigen is unknown. The CDR3 is cut off 3 residues early in the read; its end comes from the germline J gene. Data came from immunoSEQ multiplex PCR; TCRdb stores just in-frame clones and leaves some out. This repertoire lists about 47,000 clones without singletons; 5% to 6.5% sits in the top ten. The V gene lost 4 bases and the J gene lost 1 base, with 5 bases spanning the gap. Germline CDR1 reads LNHDA; CDR2 reads SQIVND (reference sequence). The CDR3 runs 12 residues. Overall study results and limits: Fewer deletions and N-nucleotide insertions were reportedly seen in common variable immunodeficiency TCR beta sequences.

This rearrangement joins TRBV19 to TRBJ2-7, with D possibly TRBD1 on 5 matching bases. Specimen: peripheral blood mononuclear cells. The origin of this receptor is a person between 18 and 69 years old in good health. CDR3 bases read: TGTGCCAGTAGTACAGGGTCCTACGAG. Translated, it gives CASSTGSYE. The CDR3 as a whole reads CASSTGSYEQYF. Full variable domain (missing parts from reference TRBV19 and TRBJ2-7): DGGITQSPKYLFRKEGQNVTLSCEQNLNHDAMYWYRQDPGQGLRLIYYSQIVNDFQKGDIAEGYSVSREKKESFPLTVTSAQKNPTAFYLCASSTGSYEQYFGPGTRLTVT.